The present T cell receptor (beta chain) was sequenced within a study of vaccination and CD4 T cells after COVID-19. Notes on this clonotype: Its antigen remains unidentified.

Treatment reported: approximately 9-day PBMC culture with coronavirus spike peptide pools or control peptides (ViraFEST assay). Peptide-pool expansion of antigen-specific T cells preceded TCR sequencing in ViraFEST. CDR3 length: 14 amino acids. Germline V CDR1 and CDR2: ENHRY, SYGVKD. Between the trimmed V and J ends, which lost 8 bases and 0 bases, there was a span of 10 bases. Sequencing of cultured CD4+ T cell DNA used the Oncomine TCR Beta short-read assay. TCRdb independently ran MiXCR on the PCR reads; one entry per CDR3 protein. There are about 13,000 distinct CDR3 sequences in the sample; about 74% occur only once, and around 31% lies in the top ten.

Specimen: CD4+ T cells from blood, cultured in vitro. This clonotype was obtained from a human donor who had recovered from COVID-19. The chain is built from TRBV10-3 and TRBJ1-4; D uncertain. For the CDR3, the DNA is TGTGCCATCGGGAAGGGTGCAACTAATGAAAAACTGTTTTTT. Translation: CAIGKGATNEKLFF.